This T cell receptor beta chain was identified during a study of breast tumors, draining lymph nodes, adjacent tissues. Study conclusions and caveats: Tumors had less TCR diversity than lymph nodes, more than nontumor tissue. Data only fit, rather than demonstrated, lymph node origin of most tumor T cells.

TCRdb analysed the multiplex PCR reads with MiXCR anew, one entry per CDR3 protein. Found here are roughly 32,000 distinct CDR3 sequences, approximately 37% of them singletons; the top ten hold roughly a tenth. The germline gives CDR1 LGHDT, CDR2 YNNKEL (reference sequence). The CDR3 runs 14 residues. The germline V and J ends were trimmed by 0 bases and 6 bases, with 11 bases remaining between them. In its sample, this clonotype was seen a few times. The target antigen is unknown. This receptor was taken from a female donor with breast cancer. Some clones in this sample may be carry-over from other donors' samples. Specimen: breast tumor tissue. This sequence joins TRBV3-1 and TRBJ1-2; D perhaps matches TRBD1 (5 bases). The CDR3 region has the DNA TGTGCCAGCAGCCAAGAACTAGAGGGGCATGGCTACACCTTC. Its translation is CASSQELEGHGYTF.